This T cell receptor (beta chain) was observed in a study of T-cell reconstitution after alpha-beta-depleted transplantation in children. Whole-study findings and limits: It was surviving recipient T cells and thymic progenitors that gave some patients high TCRbeta diversity at day 60. Hyperexpanded clones declined; after one year, newly produced T cells mostly supplied diversity. Roughly two months post-transplant, alpha-beta T cells reportedly originated from several hundred graft clones that had expanded.

The TCRbeta library was prepared with unique molecular identifiers. TCRdb used MiXCR to reprocess the PCR reads, holding one entry per CDR3 protein. The profile shows hundreds of thousands of distinct CDR3 sequences, approximately 12% of them singletons. Losses at the gene ends were 7 bases for V and 5 bases for J; bases not matched to a gene: 8. The CDR3 runs to 13 residues. The V gene's germline CDR1 is ENHRY and CDR2 SYGVKD. This clonotype was observed a handful of times. What it recognizes is unknown. The chain is built from TRBV10-3 and TRBJ2-7, with TRBD2 matching over 7 bases. The sequences come from PBMCs, mostly from graft donor cells, collected 360 days after TCRalphabeta/CD19-depleted stem cell transplant. The sequence was collected from a male patient under 18 who had a stem cell transplant for acute myeloid leukemia, so the T cells may come from the graft donor. CDR3 in amino acids: CAIMGLPANEQYF. DNA of the CDR3: TGTGCCATCATGGGACTACCAGCTAACGAGCAGTACTTC.